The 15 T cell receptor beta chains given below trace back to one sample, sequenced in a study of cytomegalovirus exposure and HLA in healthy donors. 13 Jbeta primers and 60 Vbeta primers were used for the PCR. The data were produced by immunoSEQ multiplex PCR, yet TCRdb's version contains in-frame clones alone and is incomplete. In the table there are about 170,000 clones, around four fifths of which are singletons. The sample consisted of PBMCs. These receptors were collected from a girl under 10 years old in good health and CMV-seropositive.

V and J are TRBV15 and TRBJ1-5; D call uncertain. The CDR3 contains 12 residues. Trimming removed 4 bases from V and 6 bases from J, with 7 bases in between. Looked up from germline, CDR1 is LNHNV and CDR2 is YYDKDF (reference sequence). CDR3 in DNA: TGTGCCACCAGCAAGCGAGGTCAGCCCCAGCATTTT. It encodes CATSKRGQPQHF.

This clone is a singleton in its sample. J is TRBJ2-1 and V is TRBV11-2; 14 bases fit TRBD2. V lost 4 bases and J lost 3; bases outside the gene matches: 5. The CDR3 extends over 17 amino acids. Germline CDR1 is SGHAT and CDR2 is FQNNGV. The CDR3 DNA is TGTGCCAGCAGCTCCGGGACTAGCGGGAGTGTCTACAATGAGCAGTTCTTC. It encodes CASSSGTSGSVYNEQFF.

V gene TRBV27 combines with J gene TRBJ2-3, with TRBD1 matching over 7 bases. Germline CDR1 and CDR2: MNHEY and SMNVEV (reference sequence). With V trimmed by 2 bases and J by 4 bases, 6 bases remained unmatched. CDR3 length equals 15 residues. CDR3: CASSLIATGSDTQYF. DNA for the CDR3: TGTGCCAGCAGTTTAATCGCGACAGGGTCAGATACGCAGTATTTT.

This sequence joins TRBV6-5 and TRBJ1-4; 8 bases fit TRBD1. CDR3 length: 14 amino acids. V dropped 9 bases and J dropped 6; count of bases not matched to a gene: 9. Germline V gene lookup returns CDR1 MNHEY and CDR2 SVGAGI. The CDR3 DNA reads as TGTGCCAGTAGTACCGGGACAGGCTATGAAAAACTGTTTTTT. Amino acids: CASSTGTGYEKLFF.

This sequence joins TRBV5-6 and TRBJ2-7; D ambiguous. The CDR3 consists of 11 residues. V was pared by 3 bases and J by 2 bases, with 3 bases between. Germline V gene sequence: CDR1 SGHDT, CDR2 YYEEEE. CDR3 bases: TGTGCCAGCAGCTATACCTACGAGCAGTACTTC. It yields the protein CASSYTYEQYF.

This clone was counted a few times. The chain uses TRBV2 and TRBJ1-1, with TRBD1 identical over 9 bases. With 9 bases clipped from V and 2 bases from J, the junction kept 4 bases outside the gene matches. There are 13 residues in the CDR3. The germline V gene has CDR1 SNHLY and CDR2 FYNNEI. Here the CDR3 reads CARGDRVNTEAFF. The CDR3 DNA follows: TGTGCCAGGGGGGACAGGGTCAACACTGAAGCTTTCTTT.

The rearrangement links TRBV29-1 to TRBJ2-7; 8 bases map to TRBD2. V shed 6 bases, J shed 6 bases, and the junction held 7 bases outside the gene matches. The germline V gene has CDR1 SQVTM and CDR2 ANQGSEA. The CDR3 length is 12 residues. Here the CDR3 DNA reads TGCAGCGTGTTGGCGGGGGGCGGCGAGCAGTACTTC. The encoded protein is CSVLAGGGEQYF.

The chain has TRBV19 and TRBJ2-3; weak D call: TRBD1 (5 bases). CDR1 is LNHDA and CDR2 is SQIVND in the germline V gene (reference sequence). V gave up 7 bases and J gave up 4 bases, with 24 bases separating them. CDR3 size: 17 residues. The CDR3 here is CASTTAVGMEGADTQYF. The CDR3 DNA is TGTGCCAGTACTACCGCCGTGGGGATGGAAGGGGCAGATACGCAGTATTTT.

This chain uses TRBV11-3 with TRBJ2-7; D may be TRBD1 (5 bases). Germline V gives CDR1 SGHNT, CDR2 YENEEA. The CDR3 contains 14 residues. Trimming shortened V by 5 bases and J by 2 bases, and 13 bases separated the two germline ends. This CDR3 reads CASSPRQGPYEQYF. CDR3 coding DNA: TGTGCCAGCAGCCCCCGGCAGGGTCCCTACGAGCAGTACTTC.

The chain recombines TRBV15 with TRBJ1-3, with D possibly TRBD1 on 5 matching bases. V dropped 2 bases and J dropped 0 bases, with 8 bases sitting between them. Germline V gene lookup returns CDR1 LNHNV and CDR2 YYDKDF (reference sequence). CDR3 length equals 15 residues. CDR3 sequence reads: CATSRRTFSGNTIYF. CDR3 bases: TGTGCCACCAGCAGACGGACATTCTCTGGAAACACCATATATTTT.

CDR3 bases: TGTGCCAGCAGCGCCACAGGGGAGGTCGGCTACACCTTC. It translates to CASSATGEVGYTF. V gene TRBV28 combines with J gene TRBJ1-2, with 7 bases matching TRBD1. The V gene's germline CDR1 is MDHEN and CDR2 SYDVKM. With V trimmed by 6 bases and J by 8 bases, 9 bases remained unmatched. The CDR3 contains 13 residues.

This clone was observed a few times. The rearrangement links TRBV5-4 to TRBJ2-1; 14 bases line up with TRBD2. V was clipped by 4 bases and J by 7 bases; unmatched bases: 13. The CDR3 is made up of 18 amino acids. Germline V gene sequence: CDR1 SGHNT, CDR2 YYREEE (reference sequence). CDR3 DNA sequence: TGTGCCAGCAGCCCCGGGACTAGCGGGGGAGCGGCCTTAAATGAGCAGTTCTTC. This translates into CASSPGTSGGAALNEQFF.

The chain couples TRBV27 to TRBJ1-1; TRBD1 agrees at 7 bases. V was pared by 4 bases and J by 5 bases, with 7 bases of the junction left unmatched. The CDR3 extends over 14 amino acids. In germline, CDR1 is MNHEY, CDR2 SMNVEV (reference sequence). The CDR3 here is CASSSRSRGTEAFF. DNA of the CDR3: TGTGCCAGCAGTTCTCGGTCCAGGGGGACTGAAGCTTTCTTT.

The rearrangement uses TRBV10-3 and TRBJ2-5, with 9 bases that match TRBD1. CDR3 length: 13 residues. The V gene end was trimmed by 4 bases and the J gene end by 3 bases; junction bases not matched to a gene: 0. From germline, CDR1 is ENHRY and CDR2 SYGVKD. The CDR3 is CAISGDREETQYF. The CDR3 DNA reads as TGTGCCATCAGTGGGGACAGGGAAGAGACCCAGTACTTC.

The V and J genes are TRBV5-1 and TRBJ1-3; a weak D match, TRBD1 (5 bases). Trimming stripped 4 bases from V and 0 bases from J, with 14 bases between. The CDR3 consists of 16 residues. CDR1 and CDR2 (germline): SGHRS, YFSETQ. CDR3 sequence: CASSKGQAASGNTIYF. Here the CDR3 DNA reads TGCGCCAGCAGCAAGGGGCAAGCTGCCTCTGGAAACACCATATATTTT.